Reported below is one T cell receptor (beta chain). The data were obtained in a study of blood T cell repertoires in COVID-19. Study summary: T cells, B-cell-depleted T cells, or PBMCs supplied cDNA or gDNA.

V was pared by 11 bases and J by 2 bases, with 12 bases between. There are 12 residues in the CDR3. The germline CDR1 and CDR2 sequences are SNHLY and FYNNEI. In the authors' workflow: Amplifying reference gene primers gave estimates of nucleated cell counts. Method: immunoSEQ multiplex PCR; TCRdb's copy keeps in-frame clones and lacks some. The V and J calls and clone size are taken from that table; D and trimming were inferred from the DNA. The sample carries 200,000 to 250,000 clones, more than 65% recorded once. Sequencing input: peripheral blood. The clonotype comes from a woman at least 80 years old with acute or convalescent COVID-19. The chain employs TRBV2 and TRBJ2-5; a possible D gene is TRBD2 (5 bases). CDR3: CAGGWRQETQYF. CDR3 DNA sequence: TGTGCCGGAGGTTGGAGGCAAGAGACCCAGTACTTC.